The 4 T cell receptor beta chains below all came from one sample that was sequenced in a study of shared clonotypes between healthy human individuals. Here immunoSEQ multiplex PCR was the method, and the copy in TCRdb shows in-frame clones only, minus some. The data contain roughly 2 million clones, 85% to 95% of them singletons. The sequenced material came from naive CD4+ T cells sorted from blood. Specified subset: CD45RA+ positively selected. The receptors come from a man younger than 30 in good health.

This clone appeared once. The chain combines TRBV9 with TRBJ2-5; D gene ambiguous. The V end was cut by 0 bases, the J end by 5 bases, with 11 bases between. Germline CDR1 is SGDLS and CDR2 is YYNGEE. The CDR3 length is 14 residues. The CDR3 loop reads CASSVAIVAETQYF. The DNA of the CDR3 is TGTGCCAGCAGCGTAGCTATCGTAGCTGAGACCCAGTACTTC.

Of note for this clone: Other DNA variants within this sample encode the same CDR3. The V call is TRBV28, the J call TRBJ2-3; no clear D. The CDR3 totals 12 residues. Trimming shortened V by 2 bases and J by 3 bases, and 3 bases separated the two germline ends. Per the germline V gene, CDR1 is MDHEN and CDR2 is SYDVKM. CDR3 DNA sequence: TGTGCCAGCAGTTTACAGACAGATACGCAGTATTTT. Its translation is CASSLQTDTQYF.

This chain connects TRBV7-3 to TRBJ2-7, with 12 positions matching TRBD2. The V segment lost 5 bases and the J segment 7 bases; nucleotides outside the gene matches: 12. The CDR3 runs 16 residues. The V gene's germline CDR1 is SGHTA and CDR2 FQGTGA. CDR3 nucleotide sequence: TGTGCCAGCAGCCCCAACCTCTGGACTAGCGGGGATGAGCAGTACTTC. Translation gives CASSPNLWTSGDEQYF. Combining the CDR3 with reference TRBV7-3 and TRBJ2-7 gives the whole variable domain GAGVSQTPSNKVTEKGKYVELRCDPISGHTALYWYRQSLGQGPEFLIYFQGTGAADDSGLPNDRFFAVRPEGSVSTLKIQRTERGDSAVYLCASSPNLWTSGDEQYFGPGTRLTVT.

This clone was recorded once. The J gene is TRBJ2-1, the V gene TRBV5-6; no firm D call. Germline CDR1 and CDR2: SGHDT and YYEEEE. V gave up 1 base and J gave up 4 bases, with 12 bases separating them. The CDR3 runs 15 residues. CDR3 residues: CASSLWRVAYNEQFF. The CDR3 region has the DNA TGTGCCAGCAGCTTGTGGAGAGTTGCATACAATGAGCAGTTCTTC.